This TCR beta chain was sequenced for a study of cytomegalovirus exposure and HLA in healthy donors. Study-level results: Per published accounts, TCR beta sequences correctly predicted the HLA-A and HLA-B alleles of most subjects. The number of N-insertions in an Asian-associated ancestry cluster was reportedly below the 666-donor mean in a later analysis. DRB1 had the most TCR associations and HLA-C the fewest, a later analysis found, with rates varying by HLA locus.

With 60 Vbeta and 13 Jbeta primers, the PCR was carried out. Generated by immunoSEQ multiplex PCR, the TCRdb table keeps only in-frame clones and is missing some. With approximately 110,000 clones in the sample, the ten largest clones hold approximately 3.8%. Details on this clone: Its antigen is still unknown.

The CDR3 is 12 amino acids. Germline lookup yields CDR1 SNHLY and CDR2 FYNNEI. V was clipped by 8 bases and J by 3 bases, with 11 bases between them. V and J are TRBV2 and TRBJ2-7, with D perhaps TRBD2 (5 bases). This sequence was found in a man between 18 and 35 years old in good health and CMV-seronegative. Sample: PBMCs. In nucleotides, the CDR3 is TGTGCCAGCGAAATCGGGGACTACGAGCAGTACTTC. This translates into CASEIGDYEQYF. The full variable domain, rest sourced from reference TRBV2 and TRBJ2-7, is EPEVTQTPSHQVTQMGQEVILRCVPISNHLYFYWYRQILGQKVEFLVSFYNNEISEKSEIFDDQFSVERPDGSNFTLKIRSTKLEDSAMYFCASEIGDYEQYFGPGTRLTVT.